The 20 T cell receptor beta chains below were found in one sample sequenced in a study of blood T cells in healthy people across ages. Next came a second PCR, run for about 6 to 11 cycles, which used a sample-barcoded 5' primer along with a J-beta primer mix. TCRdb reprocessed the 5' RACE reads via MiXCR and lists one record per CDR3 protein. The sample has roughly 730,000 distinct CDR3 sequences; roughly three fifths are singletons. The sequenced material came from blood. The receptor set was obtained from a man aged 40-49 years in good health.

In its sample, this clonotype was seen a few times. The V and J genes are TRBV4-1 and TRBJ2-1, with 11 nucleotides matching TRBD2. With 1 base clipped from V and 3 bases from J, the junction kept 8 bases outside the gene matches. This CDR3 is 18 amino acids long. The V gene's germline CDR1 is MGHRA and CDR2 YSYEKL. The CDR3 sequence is CASSQVVRLAGFYNEQFF. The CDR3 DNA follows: TGCGCCAGCAGCCAAGTCGTCAGACTAGCGGGATTCTACAATGAGCAGTTCTTC.

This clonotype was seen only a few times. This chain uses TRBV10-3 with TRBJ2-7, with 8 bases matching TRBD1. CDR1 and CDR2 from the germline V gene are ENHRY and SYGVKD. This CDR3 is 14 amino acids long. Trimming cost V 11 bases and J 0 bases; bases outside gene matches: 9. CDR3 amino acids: CAVKGQESSYEQYF. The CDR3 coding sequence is TGTGCCGTAAAGGGACAGGAGAGCTCCTACGAGCAGTACTTC.

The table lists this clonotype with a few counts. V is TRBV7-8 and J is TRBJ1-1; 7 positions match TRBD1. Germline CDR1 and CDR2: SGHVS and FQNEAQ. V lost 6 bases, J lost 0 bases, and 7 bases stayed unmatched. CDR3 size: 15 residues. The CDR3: CASRPTTGVNTEAFF. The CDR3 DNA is TGTGCCAGCAGACCTACTACAGGGGTGAACACTGAAGCTTTCTTT.

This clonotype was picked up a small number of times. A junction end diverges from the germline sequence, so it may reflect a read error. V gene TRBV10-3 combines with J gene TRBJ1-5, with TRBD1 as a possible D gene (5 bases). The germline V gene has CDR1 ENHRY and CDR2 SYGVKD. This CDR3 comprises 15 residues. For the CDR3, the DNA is TGTGCTATCAGTGGAGCAGGGATGGACAATCAGCCCCAGCATTTT. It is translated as CAISGAGMDNQPQHF.

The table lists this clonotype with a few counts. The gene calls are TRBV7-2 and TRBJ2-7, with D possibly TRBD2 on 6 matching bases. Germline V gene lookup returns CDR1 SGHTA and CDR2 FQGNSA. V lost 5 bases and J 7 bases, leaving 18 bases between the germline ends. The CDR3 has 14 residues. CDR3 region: CASSARDSYNEQYF. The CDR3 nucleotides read TGTGCCAGCAGCGCCCGGGACTCTTACAATGAGCAGTACTTC.

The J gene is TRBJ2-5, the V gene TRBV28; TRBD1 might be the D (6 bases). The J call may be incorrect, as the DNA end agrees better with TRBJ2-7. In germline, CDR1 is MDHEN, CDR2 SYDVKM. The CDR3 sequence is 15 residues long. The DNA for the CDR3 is TGTGCCAGCGGATTTCCCCAGGGGTCCGCCTACGAGCAGTACTTC. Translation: CASGFPQGSAYEQYF.

The CDR3: CAISDPGTGNYEQYF. CDR3 DNA sequence: TGTGCCATCAGTGATCCCGGGACAGGGAACTACGAGCAGTACTTC. The chain is built from TRBV10-3 and TRBJ2-4, with 9 bases identical to TRBD1. The J call is in doubt because the DNA end fits TRBJ2-7 better. This CDR3 is built from 15 residues. Germline values: CDR1 ENHRY, CDR2 SYGVKD.

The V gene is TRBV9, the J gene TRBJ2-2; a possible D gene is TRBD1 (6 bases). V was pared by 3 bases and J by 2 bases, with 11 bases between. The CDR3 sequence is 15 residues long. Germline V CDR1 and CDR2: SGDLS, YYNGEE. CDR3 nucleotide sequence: TGTGCCAGCAGCGAAACGACAGGTAACACCGGGGAGCTGTTTTTT. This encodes CASSETTGNTGELFF.

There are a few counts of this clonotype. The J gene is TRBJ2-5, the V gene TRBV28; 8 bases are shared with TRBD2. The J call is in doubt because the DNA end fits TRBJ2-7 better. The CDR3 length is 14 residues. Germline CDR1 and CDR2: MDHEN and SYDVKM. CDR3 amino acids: CASSLGGTSNEQYF. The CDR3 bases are TGTGCCAGCAGTTTAGGCGGGACTAGTAACGAGCAGTACTTC.

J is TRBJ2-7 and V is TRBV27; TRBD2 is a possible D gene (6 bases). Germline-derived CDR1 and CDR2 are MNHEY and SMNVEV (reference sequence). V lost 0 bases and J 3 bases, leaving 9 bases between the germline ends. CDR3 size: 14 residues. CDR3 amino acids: CASSLSFGSYEQYF. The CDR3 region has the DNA TGTGCCAGCAGTTTATCCTTCGGGAGCTACGAGCAGTACTTC.

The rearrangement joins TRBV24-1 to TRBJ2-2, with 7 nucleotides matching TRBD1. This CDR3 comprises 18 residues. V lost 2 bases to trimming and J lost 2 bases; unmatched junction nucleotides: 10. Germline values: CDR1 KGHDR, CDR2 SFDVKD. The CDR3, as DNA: TGTGCCACCAGTGATTCCGACAGGGCAGCATTTAACACCGGGGAGCTGTTTTTT. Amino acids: CATSDSDRAAFNTGELFF.

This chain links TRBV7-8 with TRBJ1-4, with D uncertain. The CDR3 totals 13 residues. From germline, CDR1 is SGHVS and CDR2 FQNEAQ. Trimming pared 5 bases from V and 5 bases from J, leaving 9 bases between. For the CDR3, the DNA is TGTGCCAGCAGCCCCCAACTAAATGAAAAACTGTTTTTT. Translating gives CASSPQLNEKLFF. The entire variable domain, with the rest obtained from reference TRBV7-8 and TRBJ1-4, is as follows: GAGVSQSPRYKVAKRGQDVALRCDPISGHVSLFWYQQALGQGPEFLTYFQNEAQLDKSGLPSDRFFAERPEGSVSTLKIQRTQQEDSAVYLCASSPQLNEKLFFGSGTQLSVL.

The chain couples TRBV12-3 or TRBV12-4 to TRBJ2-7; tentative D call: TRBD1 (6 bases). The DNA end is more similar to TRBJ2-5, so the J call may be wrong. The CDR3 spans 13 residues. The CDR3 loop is CASSFGRGETQYF. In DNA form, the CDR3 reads TGTGCCAGCAGTTTTGGCAGGGGCGAGACCCAGTACTTC.

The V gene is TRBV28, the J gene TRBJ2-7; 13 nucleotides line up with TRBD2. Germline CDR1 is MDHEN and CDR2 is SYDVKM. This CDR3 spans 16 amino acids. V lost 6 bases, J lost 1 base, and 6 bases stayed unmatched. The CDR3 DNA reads TGTGCCAGCAGCCCGTTGACTAGCGGGAGGTCCTACGAGCAGTACTTC. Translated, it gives CASSPLTSGRSYEQYF.

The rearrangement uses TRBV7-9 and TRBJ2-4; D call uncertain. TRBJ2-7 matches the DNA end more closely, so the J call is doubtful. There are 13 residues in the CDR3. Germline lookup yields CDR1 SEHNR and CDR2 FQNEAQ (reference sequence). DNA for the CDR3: TGTGCCAGCAGCTCTGGGCCTGAGGACGAGCAGTACTTC. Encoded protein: CASSSGPEDEQYF.

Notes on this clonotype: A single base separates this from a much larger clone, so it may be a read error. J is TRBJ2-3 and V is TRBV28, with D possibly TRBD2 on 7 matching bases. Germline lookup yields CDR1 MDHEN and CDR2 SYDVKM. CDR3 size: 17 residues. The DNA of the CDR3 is TGTGCCAGCAGTTCCGACAGGACTGCTGCGGGGGTGGATATGCAGTATTTT. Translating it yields CASSSDRTAAGVDMQYF. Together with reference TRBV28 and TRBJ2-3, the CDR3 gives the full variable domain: DVKVTQSSRYLVKRTGEKVFLECVQDMDHENMFWYRQDPGLGLRLIYFSYDVKMKEKGDIPEGYSVSREKKERFSLILESASTNQTSMYLCASSSDRTAAGVDMQYFGPGTRLTVL.

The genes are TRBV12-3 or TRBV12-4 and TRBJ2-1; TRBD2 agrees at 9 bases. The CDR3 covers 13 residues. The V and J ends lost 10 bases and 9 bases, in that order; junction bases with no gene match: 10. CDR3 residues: CATLAGAYGEQFF. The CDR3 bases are TGTGCCACCTTAGCGGGGGCTTACGGTGAGCAGTTCTTC.

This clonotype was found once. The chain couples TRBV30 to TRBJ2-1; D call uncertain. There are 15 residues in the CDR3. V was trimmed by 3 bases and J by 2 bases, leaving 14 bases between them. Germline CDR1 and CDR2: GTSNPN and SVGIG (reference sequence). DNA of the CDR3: TGTGCCTGGAGCATCGACGTCGGAGCCTACAATGAGCAGTTCTTC. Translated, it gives CAWSIDVGAYNEQFF. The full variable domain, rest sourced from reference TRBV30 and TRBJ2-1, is SQTIHQWPATLVQPVGSPLSLECTVEGTSNPNLYWYRQAAGRGLQLLFYSVGIGQISSEVPQNLSASRPQDRQFILSSKKLLLSDSGFYLCAWSIDVGAYNEQFFGPGTRLTVL.

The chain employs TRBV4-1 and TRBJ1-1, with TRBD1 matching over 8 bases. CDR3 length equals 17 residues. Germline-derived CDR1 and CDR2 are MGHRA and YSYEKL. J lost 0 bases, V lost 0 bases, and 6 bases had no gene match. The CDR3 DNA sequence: TGCGCCAGCAGCCAAGATTCCCAGGGGGCTATGAACACTGAAGCTTTCTTT. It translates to CASSQDSQGAMNTEAFF.

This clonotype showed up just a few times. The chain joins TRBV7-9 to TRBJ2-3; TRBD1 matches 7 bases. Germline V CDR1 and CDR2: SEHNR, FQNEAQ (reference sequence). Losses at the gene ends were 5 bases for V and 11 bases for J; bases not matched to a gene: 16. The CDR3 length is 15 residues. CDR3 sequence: CASSTDRQFDGGQYF. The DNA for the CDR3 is TGTGCCAGCAGCACGGACAGGCAGTTTGATGGAGGGCAGTATTTT.